Included here is one T cell receptor beta chain sequence, with context. It has no known antigen specificity. The input lacks base qualities; no much larger clone sits a single base away. The library relied on 5' RACE. Sequencing was performed on an Illumina HiSeq 2500. A second roughly 6 to 12 cycle PCR used a sample-barcoded 5' primer and a J-beta primer mix. A template-switch 5' adaptor carrying 12 random nucleotides introduced a unique molecular identifier onto each TCR beta cDNA molecule. At least 2.5 million CDR3-containing paired-end reads were obtained from each sample. First-strand cDNA synthesis was performed from all RNA using the Mint cDNA synthesis kit, with priming by a TRBC-specific oligonucleotide. Following uracil-DNA glycosylase treatment, a first 18-cycle PCR with universal primers M1SS and BC2_uni_R was performed on all cDNA. Per the original workflow: Each sample was normalized by randomly selecting 1 million high-quality reads, each carrying a distinct molecular identifier. Instead of being binned into consensus sequences, reads that shared molecular identifiers were thrown out. MiTCR, run with a Q25 quality threshold and the strictest error-elimination algorithm, handled CDR3 identification, clonotype clustering and error correction. A nonparametric unseen species model with Euler transformation was used to estimate a lower bound on total TCR beta diversity. TCRdb trimmed the raw reads at Q25, called clones with MiXCR and kept productive beta chains. Under each unique CDR3 protein, matching rows form one entry showing the most common genes and DNA. These V and J calls originate from TCRdb's pipeline instead of the authors' own analysis. In this sample the table shows about 970,000 distinct CDR3 sequences, roughly 51% of which occur a single time. In total, the top ten clones hold 20% to 25% of the sample.

V ends up 4 bases short and J 5 bases short, with an unmatched junction base count of 22. Measured from the cysteine to the phenylalanine, the CDR3 is 20 residues long. CDR3 DNA is the only sequence kept; it has 60 bases, read in frame from the first base. This sample is drawn from a study of blood T cells in healthy people across ages (dated by TCRdb to between 2015 and 2016). At the level of the whole study: In model experiments, template switching captured roughly one uniquely barcoded TCR beta cDNA molecule for every two T cells. For two donors (one aged 18 to 30 and one aged 80 or older), the study analyzed two additional independent replicas of 1 million unique cDNA reads from the same blood draw. Donors of different ages were randomly distributed across sequencing lanes to avoid experimental bias. Using deep sequencing normalized with unique cDNA molecular identifiers, the study measured how TCR beta repertoire diversity changes with age. The donors were split into four age groups: young (average around 15 years), middle-aged (39), aged (over 55) and long-lived (more than 80). What the study reported, not specific to this receptor: A strong correlation was found between observed TCR beta diversity and the percentage of naive T cells measured by flow cytometry. Since profiling was done on bulk unsorted PBMCs, naive and antigen-experienced compartments could not be conclusively compared. As age increased, observed TCR beta diversity per million T cells dropped in a roughly linear way, and a significant reduction was already evident by age 40. Estimates of total diversity based on one million sequenced T cells were considered lower bounds and underestimates. Donor CMV infection status was unknown, potentially confounding age-related changes in expanded clonotypes. The long-lived group showed more naive CD4+ T cells, fewer expanded clones and increased TCR diversity than the aged group, suggesting age selection.

The 39 donors, aged 6 to 90 years, were systemically healthy Caucasian individuals from Russia. Each donor gave 8 to 10 milliliters of peripheral blood, drawn into EDTA-treated Vacutainer tubes. Ficoll-Paque density-gradient centrifugation was used to isolate PBMCs, with at least 6 million per sample. Total RNA, at least 6 micrograms per sample, was extracted from PBMCs with Trizol reagent. The percentages of naive CD45RAhigh/CD27high T cells were determined by flow cytometry on a PBMC aliquot from every donor. The sequenced sample consisted of blood. This TCR came from a woman aged 60 to 75 in good health. The rearrangement combines TRBV12-3 or TRBV12-4 with TRBJ2-3; TRBD2 lines up with 9 middle nucleotides. This receptor carries the CDR3 CASSSGDRGLAIHTKDTQYF. The nucleotide sequence reads as follows: TGTGCCAGCAGTTCCGGGGACAGAGGACTAGCGATTCACACAAAAGATACGCAGTATTTT.